This T cell receptor beta chain was sequenced in a study of cytomegalovirus exposure and HLA in healthy donors (dated by TCRdb to 2015 to 2018). In terms of the full investigation: An earlier analysis of roughly 500 of the donors reported 250 to 300 Gb of sequence data and 100 million to 120 million unique TCR beta sequences obtained from 150 million to 200 million T cells. In an earlier analysis of 587 of the donors, high-throughput TCR beta sequencing was used to judge whether each TCR beta V gene segment behaved as functional or pseudogenic. Typing coverage varied by locus: about 620-640 donors for A, B, C, DRB1 and DQB1; approximately 500 for DQA1; more than 600 for DPA1; roughly 450 for DPB1. A later analysis re-analyzed previously published TCR beta repertoires from approximately 670 donors and added high-resolution HLA genotyping to study TCR occurrence patterns. Class I and class II HLA loci were covered by the typing at four-digit resolution. Rather than drawing on any new phenotypic data, the later analysis identified candidate immune exposures from TCR beta sequences and the way those sequences occurred across donors. The T cell repertoires of some 670 subjects were profiled by immunosequencing and related to cytomegalovirus serostatus. Genome-wide SNP genotypes for about 55% of the 666 donors were used in a later genetic analysis, which treated that subset as a discovery cohort. Among a few hundred genotyped donors of the cohort, an average of approximately 230,000 unique TCR beta nucleotide sequences were sequenced per donor, roughly a sixth of them non-productive. An early release covering just under 650 HLA-typed donors comprised approximately 290 gigabases of sequencing data and approximately 85 million unique TCR sequences. Five DR-DQ haplotypes were handled as single units for association and clustering, since linkage in the cohort was strong. All discovery cohort repertoires had been generated using a single sequencing platform. Donor age, sex, ethnicity and CMV serostatus were collected together with the repertoire data. The genetic ancestry cluster associated with self-reported Caucasian donors included about 84% of the approximately 430 genotyped donors. A separate validation cohort of roughly 120 different subjects was used in addition to the 666-subject first cohort. To predict cytomegalovirus infection status, the study brought together high-throughput TCR immunosequencing, statistical association of individual TCRs with disease status, and machine learning. The study aimed to test whether signatures of past pathogen exposure could be identified by cataloging public T cell receptors.

Libraries were constructed by the immunoSEQ multiplex PCR assay. The multiplex PCR relied on a mix of 60 forward primers for TCR Vbeta segments and 13 reverse primers for TCR Jbeta segments. The CDR3 region of rearranged TCR beta genes was amplified from genomic DNA by a multiplex PCR assay. The amplified TCR beta libraries were sequenced on the Illumina HiSeq System as 87-base-pair reads. As for the original processing: Across the 666 repertoires, a later analysis counted 60 million to 90 million unique TCR beta chains, roughly 11 million of which were shared by at least two donors. A nearest-neighbor algorithm error-corrected the raw reads and collapsed the reads into unique sequences, merging closely related sequences to remove PCR and sequencing errors. CDR3 sequences were aligned to IMGT reference sequences to assign V, D and J gene segments. For a sequence to be retained, a match of at least six nucleotides to both a V gene segment and a J gene segment was required. A rearrangement counted as productive if the CDR3 had no stop codons and remained in frame with V and J, and every other rearrangement counted as non-productive. Following IMGT convention, CDR3 was defined as the stretch from the second conserved V-encoded cysteine up to the conserved J-encoded phenylalanine. The earlier analysis of some 550 of the donors excluded any sequence lacking an unambiguous match to a single V gene segment. In an earlier analysis of about 590 of the donors, a V segment was called functional when productive rearrangements were above 56.7%, and segregating when the standard deviation between donors exceeded 5%. A statistical classification framework was developed to diagnose cytomegalovirus status using the catalog of TCR beta chain sequences. V and J gene assignment, in a later analysis, came from comparing TCR nucleotide sequences with IMGT/GENE-DB human TR gene sequences. A later analysis assigned CDR3 sequences and most-parsimonious VDJ recombination scenarios with the TCRdist pipeline. In a later analysis, each TCR beta chain was defined by its CDR3 amino acid sequence together with its V-gene family, and reads lacking a unique V-gene family were excluded. A later analysis removed 500 to 650 highly shared, low-generation-probability nucleotide sequences to deal with suspected cross-contamination and a sequencing artifact. In a later analysis, a clonal expansion index for each public chain was calculated from normalized within-repertoire ranks of inferred template counts. A later analysis computed generation probabilities with a VDJ recombination model fitted to out-of-frame rearrangements, and checked the results against IGoR. In a later analysis, TCR-TCR, TCR-HLA and TCR-CMV co-occurrence was scored with hypergeometric tests, and a repertoire-size bias correction was applied to TCR pairs. To estimate false discovery rates, a later analysis permuted the HLA or CMV assignments 20 times. In a later analysis, co-occurring TCRs were grouped using DBSCAN, and TCRdist sequence similarity was added for clustering within HLA-allele-positive subsets. Repertoires with fewer than 30,000 or more than 120,000 public chains were left out of co-occurrence clustering, as were five repertoires with anomalous nucleotide sharing. TCRdb limited this immuneACCESS table to in-frame rearrangements with V and J called. A share of clones is missing; checked studies link under half to unresolved V genes, and the rest is unexplained. That table is the source of V, J and clone size, and D and trimming were worked out from the DNA. The sample's clone listing holds about 62,000 clones. The ten biggest clones cover 5.3% of the sample.

Overall study outcomes, separate from this receptor: In a later genetic analysis, a missense DCLRE1C variant was associated with V-gene and J-gene trimming of TCR beta chains, and the association was replicated in an independent cohort. In vitro tests confirmed that three of the cytomegalovirus-associated TCR beta chains recognize cytomegalovirus antigens. Because the 87-base-pair reads could not distinguish some IMGT-functional V segments, including TRBV6-2 and TRBV6-3, those segments were excluded. The authors suggested that the approach could potentially be generalized to other disease states and immunological phenotypes. According to a later genetic analysis, donors in an Asian-associated ancestry cluster had fewer N-insertions in productive TCRs than the roughly 700-donor mean. The cohort was sequenced for TCR beta chains only, and without alpha or paired-chain data the features that could be detected were limited. When HLA alleles, especially DR and DQ, strongly co-occurred, TCR associations were difficult to assign to individual alleles. Because counts were too low, roughly 16 rarely observed V segments, including chromosome 9 orphons, were excluded from the earlier analysis of 500 to 700 of the donors. Linkage disequilibrium might explain the correlated functional status among segregating V segments, but an unknown experimental factor could not be ruled out. In a later analysis, HLA-associated TCR beta chains showed more clonal expansion and lower generation probabilities than non-associated chains that were equally common. Specific HLA alleles were associated with over 15,000 TCR beta sequences at a false discovery rate of 0.05 in a later analysis. The study gave a list of 150 to 200 TCR beta chains associated with cytomegalovirus. Across donors, most TCR sequences were observed very rarely, whereas some public TCRs were present in many individuals. Because some donors lacked HLA typing at each locus, the association tests relied only on the typed subset. The classifier was reported to diagnose cytomegalovirus status with high specificity and sensitivity in both the original and validation cohorts. An earlier analysis of some 590 of the donors showed that most TCR beta V segments appeared in productive rearrangements either about 87% or about 30% of the time, which broadly matched IMGT annotations. Most CMV-associated TCR beta chains appeared to be HLA-restricted in a later analysis, and the HLA associations seemed to be driven largely by CMV exposure. The only immune exposure information available for the cohort was CMV serostatus. A group of highly shared sequence variants was considered likely to be a technical artifact of the sequencing pipeline. A later analysis reported that several top co-occurrence clusters appeared linked to parvovirus B19, influenza, CMV and Epstein-Barr virus. A later analysis found that TCR association rates varied across HLA loci, with DRB1 alleles showing the most associated TCRs and HLA-C alleles the fewest. A further reported finding was that TCR beta sequences accurately predicted the HLA-A and HLA-B alleles for most subjects in the first cohort. Sequencing depth was assumed to be roughly uniform across donors in the presence/absence analyses, though that assumption may not hold.

Details on this clone: Its antigen is currently not known.

The cohort consisted of some 730 healthy bone marrow donors. Cohort members were all nominally healthy when sampled, although unrecorded immune exposures were likely present. The donor tested CMV seropositive, placing the donor among the 289 seropositive members of the cohort. A peripheral blood sample was collected from each donor, and TCR beta sequencing was performed on peripheral blood mononuclear cells. The Qiagen DNeasy Blood Extraction Kit was used to extract genomic DNA from the blood cell samples. The CDR1 and CDR2 encoded by the germline V gene are SGDLS and YYNGEE. From the cysteine through the phenylalanine, the CDR3 covers 14 amino acids. Kept here is only the CDR3 DNA, which spans 42 bases and is read in frame from base 1. Trimming removed 0 bases from V and 1 base from J, leaving 7 bases between the germline ends.

This chain is built from TRBV9 and TRBJ1-1, with the D gene not clear enough to name. The sequence was collected from a man younger than 40 in good health and CMV-seropositive. Sequencing was done on a sample of PBMCs. Read as DNA, the sequence is TGTGCCAGCAGCGTAGCTACAGCGAACACTGAAGCTTTCTTT. Its protein product is CASSVATANTEAFF.